This TCR beta chain is from a study of blood T cell repertoires in COVID-19. As for the study in general: Donors in the United States, Italy and Spain gave samples during acute or convalescent COVID-19. PBMCs, B-cell-depleted T cells, or T cells were the source of the cDNA or gDNA that made up the material.

As processed by the authors: Reference gene primer amplification in the assay estimated nucleated cell counts. Clones were read by immunoSEQ multiplex PCR, and TCRdb kept only the in-frame ones, dropping some. The DNA was the basis for D and trimming; V, J and clone size are from that table. The sample has roughly 190,000 clones; about 83% are singletons. The receptor was isolated from a man in his fifties or sixties with active or convalescent COVID-19. Sequenced: peripheral blood.

CDR3 nucleotide sequence: TGTGCCAGCAGCTCAGGAGGTGAAAAACTGTTTTTT. Translation: CASSSGGEKLFF. The V call is TRBV7-9, the J call TRBJ1-4; no firm D call. V shed 4 bases and J shed 7 bases, with 7 bases lying between them. The CDR3 has 12 residues. Germline V lookup: CDR1 SEHNR, CDR2 FQNEAQ (reference sequence).